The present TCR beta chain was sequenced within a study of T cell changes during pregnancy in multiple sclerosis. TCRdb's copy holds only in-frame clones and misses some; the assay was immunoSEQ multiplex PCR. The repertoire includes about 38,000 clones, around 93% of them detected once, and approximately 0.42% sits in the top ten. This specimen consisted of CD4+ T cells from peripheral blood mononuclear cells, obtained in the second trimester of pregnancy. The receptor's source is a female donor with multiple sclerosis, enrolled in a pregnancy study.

CDR3 sequence: CASSLLDNSVGTQYF. The DNA of the CDR3 is TGTGCCAGCAGCTTGTTAGACAACTCCGTGGGGACCCAGTACTTC. The J gene is TRBJ2-5, the V gene TRBV5-5; D not resolved. The V gene lost 1 base and the J gene lost 7 bases, with 17 bases spanning the gap. The CDR3 consists of 15 residues. The germline V gene has CDR1 SGHKS and CDR2 YYEKEE (reference sequence).